This T cell receptor beta chain was obtained from a study of identical twins. Template switching introduced a universal primer site, and the cDNA bore unique molecular identifiers. A single record per CDR3 protein comes from TCRdb applying MiXCR to the 5' RACE reads. The sample has roughly 500,000 distinct CDR3 sequences; roughly a fifth are singletons. This clonotype was detected only a few times. The CDR3 contains 13 residues. Trimming took off 2 bases at V and 7 bases at J, with 12 bases between the two ends. Germline CDR1 and CDR2: SGHRS and YFSETQ. Separately, the same data were catalogued under a study of T cells expressing NK-cell markers. That paper states: In the group of eight sequenced donors, seven were HCMV-seropositive and one was seronegative.

Sequencing input: CD4+ T cells sorted from blood. The rearrangement links TRBV5-1 to TRBJ1-1; D unclear. The sequence derives from a woman aged 18-29 years in good health. CDR3 loop: CASSLGRKNEAFF. CDR3 bases: TGCGCCAGCAGCTTAGGCAGAAAAAATGAAGCTTTCTTT.